Listed below are T cell receptor beta chains from one sample, sequenced in a study of PD-L1 blockade in urothelial cancer. Assay: immunoSEQ multiplex PCR; the TCRdb copy retains only in-frame clones and omits some. The sample contains tens of thousands of clones, approximately 80% of which appear only once. The input for sequencing was PBMCs, taken around atezolizumab (anti-PD-L1) treatment. The receptors were sampled from an older man with urothelial cancer. Both conserved end residues are part of each CDR3. Fields, in order: CDR3 protein, J gene, V gene.

CASSQGQGARETQYF	TRBJ2-5	TRBV5-1
CASSLAGLGTEAFF	TRBJ1-1	TRBV7-6
CAWSYWRVNQPQHF	TRBJ1-5	TRBV30
CASSPSAGDHEQYF	TRBJ2-7	TRBV9
CASSLSTEAFF	TRBJ1-1	TRBV11-3
CASSITGTGADTQYF	TRBJ2-3	TRBV28
CASSLEGDGSYEQYF	TRBJ2-7	TRBV5-1
CATGGLAGDLDTQYF	TRBJ2-3	TRBV10-3
CASSTGAKNIQYF	TRBJ2-4	TRBV19
CASSLAGSSGSEQFF	TRBJ2-1	TRBV6-1
CASRSGTGGRSQPQHF	TRBJ1-5	TRBV19
CASSREGQVTGYEQYF	TRBJ2-7	TRBV18
CASSQAGFSDFVQFF	TRBJ2-1	TRBV14
CSVVPSGTDTQYF	TRBJ2-3	TRBV29-1
CASSLERTQYF	TRBJ2-5	TRBV11-3
CASRSRGTGAGGYTF	TRBJ1-2	TRBV5-6
CASSKQGPNSGNTIYF	TRBJ1-3	TRBV5-1
CSVSGGRTEAFF	TRBJ1-1	TRBV29-1
CASSAAGAQETQYF	TRBJ2-5	TRBV5-6
CASSDRTEETQYF	TRBJ2-5	TRBV9
CASSRADTGELFF	TRBJ2-2	TRBV7-9
CASSHPGRGNGNTIYF	TRBJ1-3	TRBV4-1
CAISESLAASYNEQFF	TRBJ2-1	TRBV10-3
CASSIQGPYNEQFF	TRBJ2-1	TRBV19
CASSLSPRTSEQYF	TRBJ2-7	TRBV28
CASSFHYSQGPGANVLTF	TRBJ2-6	TRBV11-2
CASNRLAGGNEQFF	TRBJ2-1	TRBV4-1
CASSLPGQGDIYGYTF	TRBJ1-2	TRBV19
CASSLSTPFREQYF	TRBJ2-7	TRBV5-1
CASSPRRVVDTQYF	TRBJ2-3	TRBV7-8
CASGQSNEKLFF	TRBJ1-4	TRBV19
CASSHETSRQETQYF	TRBJ2-5	TRBV14